This T cell receptor (beta chain) was profiled in a study of CD8 T cells in ankylosing spondylitis. Overall study results and limits: Blood of patients with ankylosing spondylitis appeared to be characterized by a TCR beta motif of eight highly homologous variants.

TCRdb re-called the 5' RACE reads with MiXCR, one entry per CDR3 protein. The data show hundreds of thousands of distinct CDR3 sequences, with approximately 26% seen just once and 0.89% held by the top ten. This clonotype was observed at least ten times. Its antigen is currently unknown. With 4 bases removed from V and 13 bases from J, the gap between germline ends came to 22 bases. The CDR3 extends over 14 amino acids. The germline V gene encodes CDR1 MNHEY and CDR2 SMNVEV (reference sequence). The chain joins TRBV27 to TRBJ1-2; D is perhaps TRBD1 (6 bases). Sequencing was carried out using blood, either unsorted or a sorted T cell fraction (not recorded which). This TCR was sampled from a male donor with ankylosing spondylitis. CDR3 bases: TGTGCCAGCAGTTCAAACAGGGAAGGCAGGGTGGGCACCTTC. Translation gives CASSSNREGRVGTF.